The 19 T cell receptor beta chains below were found in one sample sequenced in a study of metastatic and nonmetastatic thyroid tumors (dated by TCRdb to 2018 to 2020). The library was generated by PCR. Sequenced on an Illumina HiSeq 4000. TCRdb's own reprocessing of the public reads used fastp at Q25 and MiXCR and kept productive beta chains. In all, the sample holds about 39,000 clones, and approximately 20% of those were seen once. The top ten constitute roughly 13% of the sample. Before undergoing thyroid surgery, none of the patients had been given any kind of treatment. The specimen sequenced was tumor tissue. The source of these receptors is a female donor with papillary thyroid cancer or a benign thyroid nodule (not recorded which). Some clones in this sample may be carry-over from other donors' samples.

The genes are TRBV6-1 and TRBJ2-7; no firm D call. CDR1 and CDR2 (germline): MNHNS, SASEGT. This CDR3 contains 12 residues. The V gene lost 5 bases and the J gene lost 7 bases, with 12 bases spanning the gap. CDR3 residues: CASSLNGEEQYF. DNA for the CDR3: TGTGCCAGCAGTCTCAACGGAGAAGAGCAGTACTTC.

This clone was recorded at least ten times. The genes are TRBV6-1 and TRBJ2-1; D is unresolved. The CDR3 totals 16 residues. Germline V gives CDR1 MNHNS, CDR2 SASEGT. The germline V and J ends were trimmed by 1 base and 7 bases, with 17 bases remaining between them. The CDR3 reads CASSEGSAYGGNEQFF. CDR3 nucleotide sequence: TGTGCCAGCAGTGAAGGATCCGCCTATGGTGGGAATGAGCAGTTCTTC.

The chain uses TRBV20-1 and TRBJ2-7; perhaps TRBD1 as D (6 bases). CDR3 length: 12 amino acids. The V and J ends lost 7 bases and 2 bases respectively, with 12 bases between them. Germline V CDR1 and CDR2: DFQATT, SNEGSKA (reference sequence). The CDR3 DNA reads TGCAGTGGAAGGACAGAGACCTACGAGCAGTACTTC. Amino acids: CSGRTETYEQYF.

This clone appeared a few times. This chain joins TRBV6-2 or TRBV6-3 and TRBJ2-1; 8 bases agree with TRBD2. The CDR3 consists of 14 residues. The V gene's germline CDR1 is MNHEY and CDR2 SVGEGT. V trimming: 7 bases; J trimming: 7 bases; junction bases outside the gene matches: 9. CDR3 protein: CASTTSGTRNEQFF. The DNA for the CDR3 is TGTGCCAGCACCACGAGCGGGACTAGGAATGAGCAGTTCTTC.

As for this clone: A much larger clone differs from this one at a single base, so this may be a read error. This chain uses TRBV15 with TRBJ2-5; D is ambiguous. The V and J ends lost 2 bases and 5 bases respectively, with 6 bases between them. The CDR3 sequence is 12 residues long. The V gene's germline CDR1 is LNHNV and CDR2 YYDKDF (reference sequence). The chain's CDR3 is CATSRSKETQYF. CDR3 nucleotide sequence: TGTGCCACCAGCAGATCCAAGGAGACCCAGTACTTC.

The table lists this clone with many counts. A read error may explain this, as a much larger clone is one base away. This sequence joins TRBV19 and TRBJ2-7; 8 bases are a match to TRBD1. The CDR3 is 15 residues long. Germline assignment: CDR1 LNHDA and CDR2 SQIVND (reference sequence). The CDR3, as DNA: TGTGCCAGTAGTTACGGACAGGGTGGATCCTACAAGCAGTACTTC. It is translated as CASSYGQGGSYKQYF.

This clone was observed many times. The chain joins TRBV20-1 to TRBJ2-7, with 9 bases lining up with TRBD2. CDR1 and CDR2 from the germline V gene are DFQATT and SNEGSKA (reference sequence). This CDR3 has 16 amino acids. J was trimmed by 0 bases and V by 3 bases; bases with no gene match: 9. The CDR3 sequence: CSARGLAGASSYEQYF. The CDR3 DNA sequence: TGCAGTGCTAGGGGGTTAGCGGGGGCAAGCTCCTACGAGCAGTACTTC.

In regard to this clone: One end of the junction fails to match germline, which may point to a read error. The CDR3 protein is CASSLEGILGPGSTIYF. The DNA for the CDR3 is TGTGCCAGCAGCCTAGAAGGGATCCTGGGACCGGGGAGCACCATATATTTT. V and J are TRBV11-2 and TRBJ1-3; D perhaps matches TRBD1 (5 bases). The V gene's germline CDR1 is SGHAT and CDR2 FQNNGV. The CDR3 covers 17 residues.

This clone was observed a handful of times. The rearrangement links TRBV28 to TRBJ1-5; D ambiguous. CDR1 is MDHEN, CDR2 SYDVKM, per germline. V was trimmed by 2 bases and J by 9 bases, leaving 14 bases between them. CDR3 length: 14 residues. In DNA, the CDR3 is TGTGCCAGCAGTTTACTGGGGTCTTTTCCGCCCCAGCATTTT. It codes for CASSLLGSFPPQHF.

Many counts were recorded for this clone. The J gene is TRBJ2-2, the V gene TRBV11-3; TRBD2 is a possible D gene (5 bases). The germline gives CDR1 SGHNT, CDR2 YENEEA. Deletions cut 6 bases from V and 2 bases from J, with 16 bases between. This CDR3 region has 16 residues. Here the CDR3 DNA reads TGTGCCAGCAGTACTACAGCGGACGTAAACACCGGGGAGCTGTTTTTT. Its translation is CASSTTADVNTGELFF.

Only a few counts were recorded for this clone. The chain links TRBV12-3 or TRBV12-4 to TRBJ2-7; possible D gene TRBD1, 5 bases. This CDR3 spans 14 amino acids. The V and J ends lost 1 base and 6 bases respectively, with 13 bases between them. CDR3 in amino acids: CASSLGRRQIEQYF. As DNA, the CDR3 is TGTGCCAGCAGTTTAGGGCGAAGACAGATCGAGCAGTACTTC.

This clone has ten or more counts. In nucleotides, the CDR3 is TGTGCCAGTAGTATACAGTGGCGGAGCAAGCAGTTCTTC. It specifies CASSIQWRSKQFF. The J gene is TRBJ2-1, the V gene TRBV19; D ambiguous. V was trimmed by 2 bases and J by 11 bases, leaving 13 bases between them. CDR1 LNHDA and CDR2 SQIVND come from the germline V gene (reference sequence). The CDR3 has 13 amino acids.

This clone was seen many times. The chain recombines TRBV4-3 with TRBJ2-6; 10 bases fit TRBD1. The CDR3 spans 20 residues. Losses at the gene ends were 1 base for V and 0 bases for J; bases not matched to a gene: 9. Germline values: CDR1 LGHNA, CDR2 YSLEER. The CDR3 bases are TGCGCCAGCAGCCAAGCCCTTAGGACAGGGGGGGTCTCTGGGGCCAACGTCCTGACTTTC. It encodes CASSQALRTGGVSGANVLTF.

In its sample, this clone ranks as medium-sized. CDR3 amino acids: CASSLQGKGGEAFF. The CDR3 DNA sequence: TGTGCCAGCAGTTTACAGGGGAAGGGTGGTGAAGCTTTCTTT. This chain links TRBV12-3 or TRBV12-4 with TRBJ1-1; perhaps TRBD1 as D (6 bases). This CDR3 contains 14 residues. The germline V and J ends were trimmed by 2 bases and 7 bases, with 14 bases remaining between them.

The V and J genes are TRBV11-2 and TRBJ1-5; D unclear. The CDR3 loop spans 13 amino acids. Trimming took 1 base from V and 5 from J, leaving 6 bases between them. Looked up from germline, CDR1 is SGHAT and CDR2 is FQNNGV. In DNA, the CDR3 is TGTGCCAGCAGCTTAGGACCGGATCAGCCCCAGCATTTT. It encodes CASSLGPDQPQHF.

This clone was seen many times. The chain is built from TRBV11-2 and TRBJ2-7, with 7 positions matching TRBD2. Germline V gene sequence: CDR1 SGHAT, CDR2 FQNNGV. The CDR3 has 15 amino acids. The trim removed 1 base at V and 4 bases at J, leaving 7 bases unmatched. The CDR3 coding sequence is TGTGCCAGCAGCTTAGTCGGCGGGGGTGGTTACGAGCAGTACTTC. This translates into CASSLVGGGGYEQYF.

V gene TRBV7-8 combines with J gene TRBJ1-2, with no clear D. This CDR3 contains 14 residues. The V end was cut by 3 bases, the J end by 4 bases, with 12 bases between. Germline V lookup: CDR1 SGHVS, CDR2 FQNEAQ. The CDR3 is CASSFLRGGYGYTF. DNA of the CDR3: TGTGCCAGCAGCTTTCTTCGGGGAGGCTATGGCTACACCTTC.

This clone appeared many times. This chain joins TRBV11-2 and TRBJ2-2; 9 bases are shared with TRBD2. The trim removed 1 base at V and 0 bases at J, leaving 6 bases unmatched. This CDR3 contains 18 residues. Germline V CDR1 and CDR2: SGHAT, FQNNGV. CDR3 sequence (DNA): TGTGCCAGCAGCTTAGGCCTAGCGGGGTCCGCGAACACCGGGGAGCTGTTTTTT. The encoded protein is CASSLGLAGSANTGELFF.

In regard to this clone: One end of the junction is discordant with germline, which a read error may explain. The V and J genes are TRBV12-3 or TRBV12-4 and TRBJ2-3; tentatively, D is TRBD2 (5 bases). The CDR3 is 15 amino acids. DNA of the CDR3: TGTGCCAGCAGTTTCTTGGCGGGTAGAACAGATAAGCAGTATTTT. Amino acids: CASSFLAGRTDKQYF.